Listed here is a single T cell receptor (beta chain). Its recognized antigen is unknown. No base quality values were provided; no much bigger clone lies one nucleotide off. This sample stems from a study of cytomegalovirus exposure and HLA in healthy donors (dated by TCRdb to about 2017). In the study overall: An earlier analysis of roughly 570 of the donors reported approximately 300 Gb of sequence data and around 120 million unique TCR beta sequences obtained from some 170 million T cells. Both class I and class II loci were covered by HLA typing, at four-digit resolution. In an earlier analysis of several hundred of the donors, high-throughput TCR beta sequencing was used to judge whether each TCR beta V gene segment behaved as functional or pseudogenic. Typing coverage varied by locus: roughly 629-630 donors for A, B, C, DRB1 and DQB1; under 550 for DQA1; 606 for DPA1; 450 to 480 for DPB1. To study patterns of TCR occurrence, a later analysis re-analyzed previously published TCR beta repertoires from more than 550 donors and added high-resolution HLA genotyping. On average, around 240,000 unique TCR beta nucleotide sequences were sequenced per donor among fewer than 500 genotyped donors of the cohort, with roughly 18% of those sequences being non-productive. The later analysis used no new phenotypic data to find candidate immune exposures, relying instead on TCR beta sequences and their occurrence across donors. All discovery cohort repertoires had been generated on a single sequencing platform. Besides the first cohort of hundreds of subjects, a separate validation cohort made up of over a hundred different subjects was used. About 280 gigabases of sequencing data and around 88 million unique TCR sequences made up an early release that covered roughly 670 HLA-typed donors. Because of strong linkage in the cohort, roughly five DR-DQ haplotypes were treated as single units for association and clustering. The T cell repertoires of several hundred subjects were profiled by immunosequencing and related to cytomegalovirus serostatus. The study was designed to test whether signatures of past pathogen exposure could be identified by cataloging public T cell receptors. High-throughput TCR immunosequencing, statistical association of individual TCRs with disease status, and machine learning were combined to predict cytomegalovirus infection status. A later genetic analysis took genome-wide SNP genotypes for about three fifths of the 666 donors and used that subset as a discovery cohort. Alongside the repertoire data, information on donor age, sex, ethnicity and CMV serostatus was compiled. Of the roughly 430 genotyped donors, over 70% fell in the genetic ancestry cluster associated with self-reported Caucasian donors.

Receptor amplification or capture employed the immunoSEQ multiplex PCR assay. For the multiplex PCR, a mixture combining 60 forward primers for TCR Vbeta segments and 13 reverse primers for TCR Jbeta segments was used. Amplification of the CDR3 region of rearranged TCR beta genes was performed with a multiplex PCR assay on genomic DNA. The amplified TCR beta libraries were sequenced on the Illumina HiSeq System as 87-base-pair reads. The study's own analysis went as follows. A later analysis counted approximately 84 million unique TCR beta chains across the 700 or so repertoires, and 10 million to 11 million of these chains were shared by at least two donors. To remove PCR and sequencing errors, raw reads were error-corrected and collapsed into unique sequences using a nearest-neighbor algorithm that merged closely related sequences. Alignment of CDR3 sequences to IMGT reference sequences was used to assign V, D and J gene segments. Each retained sequence needed at least a six-nucleotide match to both a V gene segment and a J gene segment. A rearrangement counted as productive if the CDR3 had no stop codons and remained in frame with V and J, and every other rearrangement counted as non-productive. Following IMGT convention, CDR3 was defined as the stretch from the second conserved V-encoded cysteine to the conserved J-encoded phenylalanine. The earlier analysis of some 540 of the donors excluded any sequence lacking an unambiguous match to a single V gene segment. In an earlier analysis of almost 600 of the donors, a V segment was called functional when productive rearrangements were above 56.7%, and segregating when the standard deviation between donors exceeded 5%. A statistical classification framework was built for diagnosing cytomegalovirus status from the catalog of TCR beta chain sequences. V and J gene assignment, in a later analysis, came from comparing TCR nucleotide sequences with IMGT/GENE-DB human TR gene sequences. In a later analysis, CDR3 sequences and most-parsimonious VDJ recombination scenarios were assigned using the TCRdist pipeline. In a later analysis, every TCR beta chain was defined by the combination of its CDR3 amino acid sequence and its V-gene family, and reads without a unique V-gene family were dropped. To address suspected cross-contamination and a sequencing artifact, a later analysis removed some 620 highly shared, low-generation-probability nucleotide sequences. A later analysis calculated a clonal expansion index for each public chain from normalized within-repertoire ranks of inferred template counts. In a later analysis, generation probabilities were computed using a VDJ recombination model fitted to out-of-frame rearrangements, and the results were checked against IGoR. A later analysis scored TCR-TCR, TCR-HLA and TCR-CMV co-occurrence with hypergeometric tests, applying a repertoire-size bias correction to TCR pairs. In a later analysis, false discovery rates were estimated by permuting HLA or CMV assignments 20 times. In a later analysis, co-occurring TCRs were grouped using DBSCAN, with TCRdist sequence similarity added in when clustering inside HLA-allele-positive subsets. Repertoires with fewer than 30,000 or more than 120,000 public chains, plus five repertoires with anomalous nucleotide sharing, were excluded from co-occurrence clustering. Here the immuneACCESS table is served through TCRdb, limited to in-frame sequences with V and J called. Missing clones are a known gap in these copies; in checked studies unresolved V genes cover under half, and the rest lacks a known reason. D and trimming come from the DNA, and the V and J calls and clone size come from that table. Here the sample has roughly 83,000 clones; 70% to 75% occur a single time. The ten largest clones take up more than 3.5% of the sample.

Summary of the overall study and its limitations: The cohort was sequenced for TCR beta chains only, and without alpha or paired-chain data the features that could be detected were limited. In vitro tests confirmed that a few of the cytomegalovirus-associated TCR beta chains recognize cytomegalovirus antigens. The authors suggested that the approach could potentially be generalized to other disease states and immunological phenotypes. A further reported finding was that TCR beta sequences accurately predicted the HLA-A and HLA-B alleles for most subjects in the first cohort. In an earlier analysis of several hundred of the donors, most TCR beta V segments were observed in productive rearrangements about 87% or about 30% of the time, broadly matching IMGT annotations. CMV serostatus was the only immune exposure information available for the cohort. A later analysis found that TCR association rates varied across HLA loci, with DRB1 alleles showing the most associated TCRs and HLA-C alleles the fewest. The classifier was reported to diagnose cytomegalovirus status with high specificity and sensitivity in both the original and validation cohorts. In a later analysis, HLA-associated TCR beta chains were found to be more clonally expanded and to have lower generation probabilities than equally common non-associated chains. Because counts were too low, seventeen rarely observed V segments, including chromosome 9 orphons, were left out of the earlier analysis of a few hundred of the donors. A cluster of highly shared sequence variants was judged likely to represent a technical artifact of the sequencing pipeline. Correlated functional status among segregating V segments might be attributable to linkage disequilibrium, but an unknown experimental factor could not be ruled out. HLA typing was unavailable for some donors at each locus, so association tests used only the typed subset. A later genetic analysis associated a missense DCLRE1C variant with V-gene and J-gene trimming of TCR beta chains, and an independent cohort replicated the association. At a false discovery rate of 0.05, a later analysis linked fewer than 20,000 TCR beta sequences to specific HLA alleles. When HLA alleles, especially DR and DQ, strongly co-occurred, attributing TCR associations to individual alleles was difficult. A total of 150 to 200 TCR beta chains were listed by the study as associated with cytomegalovirus. Presence/absence analyses assumed roughly uniform sequencing depth across donors, an assumption that may not hold. Across donors, most TCR sequences were observed very rarely, whereas some public TCRs were present in many individuals. According to a later genetic analysis, donors in an Asian-associated ancestry cluster had fewer N-insertions in productive TCRs than the roughly 670-donor mean. In a later analysis, most CMV-associated TCR beta chains were found to appear HLA-restricted, with HLA associations seemingly driven largely by CMV exposure. A later analysis reported that several top co-occurrence clusters appeared linked to parvovirus B19, influenza, CMV and Epstein-Barr virus.

The cohort consisted of 600 to 700 healthy bone marrow donors. Cohort members were all nominally healthy when sampled, although unrecorded immune exposures were likely present. The donor was CMV seronegative and belonged to the group of around 400 seronegative cohort members. A peripheral blood sample was collected from each donor, and TCR beta sequencing was performed on peripheral blood mononuclear cells. Genomic DNA was extracted from the blood cell samples with the Qiagen DNeasy Blood Extraction Kit. Sequencing was carried out using PBMCs. The receptor was derived from a man aged 60 to 69 in good health and CMV-seronegative.

The CDR3 reads as follows: CASRVGGIESTIYF. The DNA sequence is TGTGCCAGCAGGGTCGGCGGCATCGAAAGCACCATATATTTT. The rearranged chain carries TRBV28 and TRBJ1-3; the D gene is not confidently resolved. V loses 6 bases, J loses 9 bases, and the germline ends lie 18 bases apart. CDR1 MDHEN and CDR2 SYDVKM are derived from the germline V gene. From the cysteine up to the phenylalanine, the CDR3 has a length of 14 residues. The sequence is cut down to CDR3 DNA, 42 bases in frame from base 1.